The sequence of this T cell receptor (beta chain) was determined in a study of cytomegalovirus exposure and HLA in healthy donors. The PCR was carried out with 60 Vbeta primers and 13 Jbeta primers. Method: immunoSEQ multiplex PCR; TCRdb's copy keeps in-frame clones and lacks some. The profile shows about 130,000 clones, 80% to 90% of them singletons. The V end lost 5 bases, the J end lost 3 bases, and 8 bases lay between the germline ends. The germline V gene encodes CDR1 LNHDA and CDR2 SQIVND (reference sequence). The CDR3 contains 13 residues. The sample taken for sequencing was PBMCs. The receptor's source is a woman aged 40 to 50 in good health and CMV-seropositive. J is TRBJ2-1 and V is TRBV19; weak D call: TRBD1 (5 bases). The CDR3 protein is CASSRTYYNEQFF. In DNA, the CDR3 is TGTGCCAGTAGTCGGACATACTACAATGAGCAGTTCTTC.